These 15 T cell receptor beta chains were sequenced from one sample in a study of monozygotic twins with inflammatory bowel disease. TCRdb processed the 5' RACE reads again and assigns one entry to each CDR3 protein, with no DNA. Here the sample table reports about 450,000 distinct CDR3 sequences. Sequencing was performed on blood. The receptors shown here come from a human donor with ulcerative colitis or Crohn's disease, or a healthy co-twin of an affected twin (not recorded which).

The chain carries TRBV4-1 and TRBJ2-3; TCRdb designates TRBD1, a call that cannot be tested without DNA. Germline CDR1 MGHRA, CDR2 YSYEKL. The length of the CDR3 is 19 residues. The CDR3 loop reads CASRSGEGGALWSSDTQYF.

This chain joins TRBV20-1 and TRBJ2-3; TCRdb's D call, TRBD1, is unchecked because there is no DNA. CDR3 size: 16 residues. From germline, CDR1 is DFQATT and CDR2 SNEGSKA (reference sequence). CDR3 amino acids: CSARGPRTNSTDTQYF.

The chain carries TRBV5-1 and TRBJ2-2; the TCRdb call, TRBD1, lacks DNA for checking. This CDR3 has 15 amino acids. The germline CDR1 and CDR2 sequences are SGHRS and YFSETQ. CDR3 sequence reads: CASSPLMGQNGELFF.

V and J are TRBV4-2 and TRBJ1-5. The CDR3 sequence is 17 residues long. Germline loops: CDR1 LGHNA, CDR2 YNFKEQ. CDR3 protein: CASSQGEGSASHQPQHF.

The V call is TRBV10-3, the J call TRBJ1-5; TCRdb's assignment of TRBD1 cannot be checked, as there is no DNA. The CDR3 is 18 amino acids. Germline V gene data show CDR1 as ENHRY and CDR2 as SYGVKD. The CDR3 reads CAISESRTGGRDNQPQHF.

This CDR3 reads CSVRWGSGNTIYF. The gene calls are TRBV29-1 and TRBJ1-3; TCRdb picks TRBD1, but there is no DNA to check that call. CDR3 length: 13 residues. Germline V CDR1 and CDR2: SQVTM, ANQGSEA.

The chain uses TRBV7-2 and TRBJ2-1. Germline V lookup: CDR1 SGHTA, CDR2 FQGNSA. The CDR3 spans 12 residues. CDR3 residues: CASSYLYNEQFF.

This chain uses TRBV6-2 or TRBV6-3 with TRBJ2-6. In germline, CDR1 is MNHEY, CDR2 SVGEGT. The CDR3 spans 14 residues. The CDR3 here is CATRPVSGANVLTF.

The chain carries TRBV9 and TRBJ1-2; TCRdb returns TRBD1, unconfirmable since there is no DNA. CDR3 length: 14 amino acids. Germline CDR1 SGDLS, CDR2 YYNGEE. The CDR3 here is CASSVPPARRDYTF.

The J gene is TRBJ1-5, the V gene TRBV5-5. Germline CDR1 reads SGHKS; CDR2 reads YYEKEE (reference sequence). The CDR3 has 14 amino acids. CDR3 protein: CASTPGRGREPQHF.

The chain carries TRBV12-3 or TRBV12-4 and TRBJ2-1; TCRdb returns TRBD1, unconfirmable since there is no DNA. The CDR3 totals 15 residues. The CDR3 sequence is CASSPGPRKADEQFF.

The V gene is TRBV20-1, the J gene TRBJ2-3. This CDR3 region has 14 residues. Per germline, CDR1 DFQATT and CDR2 SNEGSKA (reference sequence). CDR3: CSAFLTGSTDTQYF.

The chain uses TRBV5-1 and TRBJ2-1; the TCRdb call, TRBD2, lacks DNA for checking. Per the germline V gene, CDR1 is SGHRS and CDR2 is YFSETQ. This CDR3 is built from 15 residues. The CDR3 is CASSLGARDGNEQFF.

The rearrangement links TRBV20-1 to TRBJ1-6; absent DNA, TCRdb's TRBD1 call cannot be checked. Germline V lookup: CDR1 DFQATT, CDR2 SNEGSKA (reference sequence). The length of the CDR3 is 15 residues. The CDR3 spells CSASTRQGSNSPLHF.

The rearrangement uses TRBV29-1 and TRBJ1-1. The CDR3 length is 11 residues. Germline V gene lookup returns CDR1 SQVTM and CDR2 ANQGSEA. The CDR3 is CSVIRVGEAFF.